The 3 T cell receptor beta chains reported below all come from one sample, sequenced in a study of blood T cell repertoires in COVID-19 (dated by TCRdb to the early 2020s). Library construction relied on the immunoSEQ multiplex PCR assay. Drawn from immuneACCESS, this table holds only the in-frame rearrangements with V and J called that TCRdb kept. Clones are partly lost; checked studies trace under half to an unresolved V gene and leave the rest unexplained. For this sample the table gives about 40,000 clones, of which about four fifths were detected only once. The top ten constitute around 2.5% of the sample. The sample was peripheral blood. The receptors stem from a woman aged 55-70 years with acute or convalescent COVID-19.

This clone was seen only a few times. The gene calls are TRBV10-2 and TRBJ1-1; D remains unclear. Germline CDR1 reads WSHSY; CDR2 reads SAAADI. Deletions cut 4 bases from V and 7 bases from J, with 10 bases between. CDR3 size: 12 residues. CDR3 coding DNA: TGCGCCAGCAGTGGCTGGGCCTATGAAGCTTTCTTT. Protein product: CASSGWAYEAFF.

CDR3 loop: CATRDSMQETQYF. The CDR3 coding sequence is TGTGCCACCCGGGACAGTATGCAAGAGACCCAGTACTTC. V usage is TRBV10-3 and J usage is TRBJ2-5; 7 positions match TRBD1. The CDR3 has 13 residues. V lost 10 bases to trimming and J lost 2 bases; unmatched junction nucleotides: 7. Germline CDR1 is ENHRY and CDR2 is SYGVKD.

This clone was detected only once. The chain links TRBV3-1 (or the pseudogene TRBV3-2) to TRBJ2-7, with no clear D. Trimming pared 5 bases from V and 2 bases from J, leaving 10 bases between. The CDR3 covers 13 residues. Germline values: CDR1 LGHDT, CDR2 YNNKEL (reference sequence). CDR3 in amino acids: CASSWSRTYEQYF. As DNA, the CDR3 is TGTGCCAGCAGCTGGTCGCGGACCTACGAGCAGTACTTC.